This T cell receptor (beta chain) was observed in a study of molecular identifiers for immune sequencing clone quantification. General study results and limits: Clones exceeding 20 RNA copies carried over 97% of effector molecules but under 1% of naive-cell molecules.

This clonotype was recorded at least ten times. Its antigen is not identified. Trimming pared 0 bases from V and 3 bases from J, leaving 23 bases between. The CDR3 is made up of 19 amino acids. In germline, CDR1 is SGHKS, CDR2 YYEKEE (reference sequence). Previously reported methods and listed TCR primers produced the bulk TCR libraries. TCRdb independently ran MiXCR on the PCR reads; one entry per CDR3 protein. The sample yields about half a million distinct CDR3 sequences, less than 30% seen once. Sorting selected naive CD8 T cells with a CD8+CD4-CCR7+CD45RA+ phenotype. The V and J genes are TRBV5-5 and TRBJ2-3; D possibly corresponds to TRBD1 (5 bases). The sequenced sample was naive CD8+ T cells from blood, with Jurkat cell RNA spiked in. Subset here: FACS-sorted CD8+CD4-CCR7+CD45RA+ naive T cells. The origin of this receptor is a human donor in good health. Some libraries in this study had Jurkat cell RNA spiked in. CDR3 sequence: CASSLEGYRSTLGTDTQYF. DNA for the CDR3: TGTGCCAGCAGCTTGGAAGGCTACAGGTCTACCCTAGGTACAGATACGCAGTATTTT.